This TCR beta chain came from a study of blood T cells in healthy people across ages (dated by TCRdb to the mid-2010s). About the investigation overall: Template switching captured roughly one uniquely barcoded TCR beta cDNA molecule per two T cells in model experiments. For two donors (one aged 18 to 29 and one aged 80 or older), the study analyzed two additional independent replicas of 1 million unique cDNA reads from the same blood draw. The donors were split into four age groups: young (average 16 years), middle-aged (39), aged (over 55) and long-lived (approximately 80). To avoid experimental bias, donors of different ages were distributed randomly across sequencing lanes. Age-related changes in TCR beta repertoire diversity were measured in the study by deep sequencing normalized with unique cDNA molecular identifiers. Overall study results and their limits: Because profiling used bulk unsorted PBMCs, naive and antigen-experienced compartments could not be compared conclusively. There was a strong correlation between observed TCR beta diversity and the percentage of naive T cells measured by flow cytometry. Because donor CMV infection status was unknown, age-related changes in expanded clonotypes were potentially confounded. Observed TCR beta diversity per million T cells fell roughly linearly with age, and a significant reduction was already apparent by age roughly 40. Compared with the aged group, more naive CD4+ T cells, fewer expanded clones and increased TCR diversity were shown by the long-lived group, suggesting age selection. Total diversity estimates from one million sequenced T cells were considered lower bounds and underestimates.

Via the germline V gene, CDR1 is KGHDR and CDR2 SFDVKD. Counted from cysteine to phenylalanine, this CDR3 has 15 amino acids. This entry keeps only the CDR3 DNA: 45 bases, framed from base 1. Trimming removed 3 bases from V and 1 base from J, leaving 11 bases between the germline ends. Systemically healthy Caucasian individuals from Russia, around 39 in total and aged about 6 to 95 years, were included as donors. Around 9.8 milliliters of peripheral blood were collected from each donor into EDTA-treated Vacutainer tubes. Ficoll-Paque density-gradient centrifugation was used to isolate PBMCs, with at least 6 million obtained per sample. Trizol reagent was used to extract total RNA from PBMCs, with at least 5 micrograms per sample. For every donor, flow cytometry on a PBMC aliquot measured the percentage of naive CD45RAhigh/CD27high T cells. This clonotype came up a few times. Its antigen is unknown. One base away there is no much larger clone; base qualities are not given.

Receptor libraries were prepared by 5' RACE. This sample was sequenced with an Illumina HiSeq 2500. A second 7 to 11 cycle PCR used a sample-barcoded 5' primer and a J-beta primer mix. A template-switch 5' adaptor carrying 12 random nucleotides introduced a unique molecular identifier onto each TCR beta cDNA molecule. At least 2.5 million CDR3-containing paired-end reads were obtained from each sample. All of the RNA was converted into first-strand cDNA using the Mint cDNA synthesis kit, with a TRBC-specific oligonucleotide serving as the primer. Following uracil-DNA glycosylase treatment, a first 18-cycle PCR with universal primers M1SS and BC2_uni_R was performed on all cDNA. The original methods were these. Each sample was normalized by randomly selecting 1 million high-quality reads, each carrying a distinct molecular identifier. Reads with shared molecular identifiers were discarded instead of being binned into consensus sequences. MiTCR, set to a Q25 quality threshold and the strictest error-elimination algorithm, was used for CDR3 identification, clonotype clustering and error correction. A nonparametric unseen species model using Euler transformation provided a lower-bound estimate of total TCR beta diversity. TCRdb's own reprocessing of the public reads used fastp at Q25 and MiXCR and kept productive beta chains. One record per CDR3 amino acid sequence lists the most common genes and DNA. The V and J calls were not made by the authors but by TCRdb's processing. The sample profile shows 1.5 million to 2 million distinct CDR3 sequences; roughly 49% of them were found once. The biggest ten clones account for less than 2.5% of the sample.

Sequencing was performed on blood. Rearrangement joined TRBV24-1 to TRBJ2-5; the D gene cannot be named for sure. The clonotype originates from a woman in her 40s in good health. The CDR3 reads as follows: CATSDPGTIQETQYF. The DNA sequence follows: TGTGCCACCAGTGATCCCGGTACCATCCAAGAGACCCAGTACTTC.